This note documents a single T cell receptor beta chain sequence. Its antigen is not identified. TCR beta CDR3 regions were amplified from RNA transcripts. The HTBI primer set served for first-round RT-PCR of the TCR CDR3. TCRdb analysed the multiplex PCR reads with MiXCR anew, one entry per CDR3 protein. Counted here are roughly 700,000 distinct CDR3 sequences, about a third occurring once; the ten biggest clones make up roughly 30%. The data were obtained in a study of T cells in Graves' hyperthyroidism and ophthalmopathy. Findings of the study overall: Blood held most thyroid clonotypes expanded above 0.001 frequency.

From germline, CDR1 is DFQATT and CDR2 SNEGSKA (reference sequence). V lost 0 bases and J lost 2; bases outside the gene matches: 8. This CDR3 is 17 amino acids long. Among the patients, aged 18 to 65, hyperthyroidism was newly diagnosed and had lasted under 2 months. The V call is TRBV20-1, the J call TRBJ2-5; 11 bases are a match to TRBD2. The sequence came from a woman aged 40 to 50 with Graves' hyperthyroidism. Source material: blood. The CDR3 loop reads CSARDSSGGTTQETQYF. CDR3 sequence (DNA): TGCAGTGCTAGAGATTCTAGCGGGGGGACTACACAAGAGACCCAGTACTTC.